This passage covers 5 T cell receptor beta chains from one sample sequenced in a study of blood T cells in healthy people across ages. Primers used in a second PCR of roughly 6 to 11 cycles were a sample-barcoded 5' primer and a J-beta primer mix. TCRdb reanalysed the 5' RACE reads using MiXCR and keeps one entry per CDR3 protein. The sample records 780,000 or so distinct CDR3 sequences, 45% to 70% being singletons. The specimen sequenced was blood. Receptor source: a man aged 40-49 years in good health.

This clonotype was observed a handful of times. J is TRBJ2-3 and V is TRBV29-1; the D is unclear. The CDR3 is made up of 13 amino acids. Germline V gene data show CDR1 as SQVTM and CDR2 as ANQGSEA. Trimming removed 4 bases at V and 2 bases at J, with 10 bases between. The CDR3 is CSVVFRATDTQYF. DNA for the CDR3: TGCAGCGTTGTTTTCAGAGCCACAGATACGCAGTATTTT.

This chain uses TRBV29-1 with TRBJ2-2; 9 bases are shared with TRBD1. Germline-derived CDR1 and CDR2 are SQVTM and ANQGSEA. The CDR3 consists of 20 residues. V shed 2 bases and J 4 bases; nucleotides not matched to a gene: 20. The CDR3 DNA sequence: TGCAGCGTTGAAACAAACCGGGACAGGGTTATACCAGGTATCACCGGGGAGCTGTTTTTT. Protein: CSVETNRDRVIPGITGELFF.

This clonotype was counted between two and nine times. This chain links TRBV24-1 with TRBJ2-5, with unresolved D. The CDR3 extends over 15 amino acids. V lost 3 bases and J 3 bases, leaving 13 bases between the germline ends. Germline V lookup: CDR1 KGHDR, CDR2 SFDVKD. The CDR3 sequence is CATSDAASPEETQYF. CDR3 nucleotides: TGTGCCACCAGTGATGCGGCCTCGCCAGAAGAGACCCAGTACTTC.

This clonotype was counted at least ten times. The V gene is TRBV12-3 or TRBV12-4, the J gene TRBJ2-3; 9 nucleotides line up with TRBD1. The CDR3 covers 15 residues. Germline trimming cut 4 bases from V and 6 bases from J; bases unmatched to any gene: 8. In DNA, the CDR3 is TGTGCCAGCAGTTCCGCGGGACAGGGAATGGATACGCAGTATTTT. Amino acid sequence: CASSSAGQGMDTQYF.

This clonotype was counted between two and nine times. The chain links TRBV20-1 to TRBJ1-1, with 7 positions matching TRBD1. This CDR3 has 14 amino acids. CDR1 and CDR2 from the germline V gene are DFQATT and SNEGSKA (reference sequence). Trimming removed 4 bases from V and 1 base from J; junction bases left unmatched: 6. The CDR3 sequence: CSAIRDRTNTEAFF. DNA for the CDR3: TGCAGTGCTATTAGGGACAGAACGAACACTGAAGCTTTCTTT.